This T cell receptor (beta chain) was captured by sequencing in a study of cytomegalovirus exposure and HLA in healthy donors. Points from the study as a whole: In a later analysis, donors in an Asian-associated ancestry cluster reportedly had fewer N-insertions in productive TCRs than the cohort mean. A missense variant in DCLRE1C was later tied to TCR beta V- and J-gene trimming.

The V gene's germline CDR1 is MRHNA and CDR2 SNTAGT. The CDR3 extends over 15 amino acids. V shed 4 bases and J shed 4 bases, with 14 bases lying between them. This clone was detected only a few times. The antigen is undetermined. Researchers ran the PCR with 60 Vbeta and 13 Jbeta primers. Assay used: immunoSEQ multiplex PCR; TCRdb lists only in-frame clones, some missing. The data contain approximately 110,000 clones, more than 65% of them singletons. This TCR was recovered from a woman aged 40 to 50 in good health and CMV-seropositive. The gene calls are TRBV6-4 and TRBJ2-1; D ambiguous. Sequenced material: PBMCs. The CDR3 DNA sequence: TGTGCCAGCAGTGCGGAGCTGCAGTCGTACAATGAGCAGTTCTTC. Translated, it gives CASSAELQSYNEQFF.